The sequence of this TCR beta chain was determined in a study of cytomegalovirus exposure and HLA in healthy donors. This PCR relied on a set of 60 Vbeta primers and 13 Jbeta primers. The data were produced by immunoSEQ multiplex PCR, yet TCRdb's version contains in-frame clones alone and is incomplete. This sample has some 100,000 clones, with approximately 71% found just once. The length of the CDR3 is 15 residues. In germline, CDR1 is MNHEY, CDR2 SVGAGI. After removal of 4 bases from V and 8 bases from J, the junction contained 6 bases not matched to a gene. The sequenced sample was PBMCs. The genes are TRBV6-5 and TRBJ2-1, with 12 bases lining up with TRBD2. The TCR was taken from a woman younger than 30 in good health and CMV-seropositive. The CDR3 loop reads CASSSSGRAVYEQFF. CDR3 nucleotides: TGTGCCAGCAGTTCTAGCGGGAGGGCCGTATATGAGCAGTTCTTC.